Listed here are 14 T cell receptor beta chains from one sample, sequenced in a study of control samples from healthy donors and cancer patients. Sequencing was performed with immunoSEQ multiplex PCR; in TCRdb, only in-frame clones are kept and a portion is missing. The sample has under 65,000 clones, over 75% seen once. Material: PBMCs. Receptors originate from a woman aged 45 to 65 with colorectal cancer.

This clone showed up just a few times. V and J are TRBV20-1 and TRBJ1-2; D remains ambiguous. V was clipped by 6 bases and J by 6 bases, with 5 bases between them. The CDR3 runs to 9 residues. Germline CDR1 DFQATT, CDR2 SNEGSKA (reference sequence). In nucleotides, the CDR3 is TGCAGTGCCGCGGATGGCTACACCTTC. Translated: CSAADGYTF.

The J gene is TRBJ2-2, the V gene TRBV6-4, with D maybe TRBD2 (6 bases). CDR3 length: 16 amino acids. V shed 5 bases and J shed 1 base, with 14 bases lying between them. Germline CDR1 is MRHNA and CDR2 is SNTAGT. In DNA form, the CDR3 reads TGTGCCAGCAGTATTTCGGGACTCGAGAACACCGGGGAGCTGTTTTTT. Translation gives CASSISGLENTGELFF.

The chain couples TRBV12-3 or TRBV12-4 to TRBJ1-4; no clear D gene. The CDR3 loop spans 13 amino acids. Trimming shortened V by 2 bases and J by 8 bases, and 9 bases separated the two germline ends. The CDR3 protein is CASSLSAAEKLFF. The CDR3 DNA sequence: TGTGCCAGCAGTTTAAGTGCCGCCGAAAAACTGTTTTTT.

This chain links TRBV30 with TRBJ1-6; D is undetermined. The V gene's germline CDR1 is GTSNPN and CDR2 SVGIG (reference sequence). The CDR3 runs to 17 residues. The V end was cut by 0 bases, the J end by 0 bases, with 12 bases between. The CDR3 coding sequence is TGTGCCTGGAGTGTAGGACGGACGAGCTCCTATAATTCACCCCTCCACTTT. It codes for CAWSVGRTSSYNSPLHF.

This chain joins TRBV6-6 and TRBJ2-7; TRBD2 might be the D (6 bases). This CDR3 is 16 amino acids long. Germline CDR1 is MNHNY and CDR2 is SVGAGI (reference sequence). V lost 8 bases, J lost 2 bases, and 22 bases lay in between. The CDR3 region is CASLDRDSSGTYEQYF. DNA of the CDR3: TGTGCCAGCCTGGACCGGGACTCATCAGGAACCTACGAGCAGTACTTC.

The genes are TRBV11-2 and TRBJ1-2; D gene uncertain. The CDR3 is 13 residues long. V was clipped by 1 base and J by 8 bases, with 11 bases between them. CDR1 is SGHAT and CDR2 is FQNNGV in the germline V gene. CDR3 sequence reads: CASSLGGKGGYTF. CDR3 sequence (DNA): TGTGCCAGCAGCTTAGGGGGAAAGGGAGGCTACACCTTC.

This sequence joins TRBV18 and TRBJ2-2; 9 bases map to TRBD2. The CDR3 has 17 residues. Germline V CDR1 and CDR2: KGHSH, LQKENI. V shed 2 bases, J shed 4 bases, and the junction held 8 bases outside the gene matches. The CDR3 loop reads CASSPFWTSAATGELFF. CDR3 DNA sequence: TGTGCCAGCTCACCATTTTGGACTAGCGCCGCCACCGGGGAGCTGTTTTTT. Full variable domain (outside the CDR3, taken from reference TRBV18 and TRBJ2-2): NAGVMQNPRHLVRRRGQEARLRCSPMKGHSHVYWYRQLPEEGLKFMVYLQKENIIDESGMPKERFSAEFPKEGPSILRIQQVVRGDSAAYFCASSPFWTSAATGELFFGEGSRLTVL.

The J gene is TRBJ2-3, the V gene TRBV3-1 (or the pseudogene TRBV3-2), with 8 bases aligning to TRBD2. The CDR3 extends over 16 amino acids. In germline, CDR1 is LGHDT, CDR2 YNNKEL (reference sequence). J was trimmed by 8 bases and V by 0 bases; bases with no gene match: 10. CDR3 residues: CASSQDPTGGPGTQYF. In DNA, the CDR3 is TGTGCCAGCAGCCAAGATCCAACGGGGGGGCCTGGTACGCAGTATTTT.

The J gene is TRBJ2-1, the V gene TRBV23-1, with D possibly being TRBD1 (6 bases). TRBV23-1 has ORF status, its function being uncertain. Trimming stripped 2 bases from V and 8 bases from J, with 10 bases between. The CDR3 runs to 13 residues. The DNA of the CDR3 is TGCGCCAGCAGTCAAGTAAGACAGGATGAGCAGTTCTTC. It yields the protein CASSQVRQDEQFF.

The J gene is TRBJ1-4, the V gene TRBV19; D is possibly TRBD1 (5 bases). This CDR3 contains 14 residues. The germline V and J ends were trimmed by 7 bases and 8 bases, with 17 bases remaining between them. Germline V gene lookup returns CDR1 LNHDA and CDR2 SQIVND (reference sequence). The CDR3 here is CASKPDTRREKLFF. DNA for the CDR3: TGTGCCAGTAAGCCGGACACGCGACGGGAAAAACTGTTTTTT.

The chain carries TRBV29-1 and TRBJ1-3; D remains ambiguous. The ends were cut back, 5 bases at V and 0 bases at J, with 8 bases in the middle. The CDR3 runs to 13 residues. Germline assignment: CDR1 SQVTM and CDR2 ANQGSEA. The DNA of the CDR3 is TGCAGCGTTCAGGAGGCCTCTGGAAACACCATATATTTT. Translation: CSVQEASGNTIYF.

CDR3 sequence: CASSVGRVGTEAFF. CDR3 DNA: TGTGCCAGCAGCGTCGGTAGGGTGGGGACTGAAGCTTTCTTT. This chain connects TRBV9 to TRBJ1-1; D call uncertain. The CDR3 sequence is 14 residues long. V was trimmed by 2 bases and J by 5 bases, leaving 13 bases between them. The germline V gene encodes CDR1 SGDLS and CDR2 YYNGEE.

The chain is built from TRBV2 and TRBJ1-1; D gene ambiguous. Germline values: CDR1 SNHLY, CDR2 FYNNEI. The CDR3 extends over 14 amino acids. V shed 11 bases and J shed 0 bases, with 16 bases lying between them. This CDR3 is CADRRNSLNTEAFF. CDR3 nucleotides: TGTGCCGACCGGCGCAACAGTCTGAACACTGAAGCTTTCTTT.

This chain uses TRBV9 with TRBJ2-3; 7 bases fit TRBD2. V shed 4 bases and J 0 bases; nucleotides not matched to a gene: 2. The CDR3 runs to 14 residues. Germline V CDR1 and CDR2: SGDLS, YYNGEE. This chain's CDR3 is CASSLSGSTDTQYF. DNA of the CDR3: TGTGCCAGCAGCCTTAGCGGGAGCACAGATACGCAGTATTTT.